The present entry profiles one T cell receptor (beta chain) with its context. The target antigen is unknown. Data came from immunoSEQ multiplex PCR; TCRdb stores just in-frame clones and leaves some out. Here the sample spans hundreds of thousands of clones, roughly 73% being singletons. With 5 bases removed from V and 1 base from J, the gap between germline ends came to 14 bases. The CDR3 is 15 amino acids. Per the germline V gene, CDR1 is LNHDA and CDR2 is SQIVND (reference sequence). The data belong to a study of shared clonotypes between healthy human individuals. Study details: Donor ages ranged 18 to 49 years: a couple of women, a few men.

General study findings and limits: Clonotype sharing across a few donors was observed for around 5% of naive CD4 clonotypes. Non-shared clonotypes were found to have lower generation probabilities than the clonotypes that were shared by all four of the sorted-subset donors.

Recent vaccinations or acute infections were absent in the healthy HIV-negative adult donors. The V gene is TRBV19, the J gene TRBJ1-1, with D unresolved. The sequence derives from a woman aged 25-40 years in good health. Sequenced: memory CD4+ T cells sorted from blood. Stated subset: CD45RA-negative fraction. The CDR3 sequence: CASSPQRTPNTEAFF. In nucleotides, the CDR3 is TGTGCCAGTAGTCCACAGAGAACGCCGAACACTGAAGCTTTCTTT.